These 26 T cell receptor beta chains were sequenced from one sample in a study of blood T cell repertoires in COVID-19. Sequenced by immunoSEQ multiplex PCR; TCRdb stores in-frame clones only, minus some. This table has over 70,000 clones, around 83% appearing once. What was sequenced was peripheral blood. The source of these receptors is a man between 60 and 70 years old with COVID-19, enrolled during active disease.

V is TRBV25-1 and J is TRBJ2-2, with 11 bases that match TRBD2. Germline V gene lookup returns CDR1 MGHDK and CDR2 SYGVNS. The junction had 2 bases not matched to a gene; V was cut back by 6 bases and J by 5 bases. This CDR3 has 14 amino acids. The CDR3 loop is CASRASGRTGELFF. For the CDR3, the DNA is TGTGCCAGCAGAGCTAGCGGGAGGACCGGGGAGCTGTTTTTT.

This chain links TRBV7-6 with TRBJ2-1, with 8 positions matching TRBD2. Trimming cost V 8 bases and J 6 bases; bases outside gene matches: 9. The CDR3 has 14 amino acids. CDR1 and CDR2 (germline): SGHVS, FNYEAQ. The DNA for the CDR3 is TGTGCCAGCCGGAAGCGGGAGAGTAGCAATGAGCAGTTCTTC. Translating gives CASRKRESSNEQFF.

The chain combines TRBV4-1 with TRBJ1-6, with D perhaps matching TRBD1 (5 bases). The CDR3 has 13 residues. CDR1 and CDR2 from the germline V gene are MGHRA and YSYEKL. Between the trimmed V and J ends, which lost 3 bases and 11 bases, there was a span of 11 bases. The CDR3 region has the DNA TGCGCCAGCAGCCACTTACAGGATCCACCCCTCCACTTT. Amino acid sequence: CASSHLQDPPLHF.

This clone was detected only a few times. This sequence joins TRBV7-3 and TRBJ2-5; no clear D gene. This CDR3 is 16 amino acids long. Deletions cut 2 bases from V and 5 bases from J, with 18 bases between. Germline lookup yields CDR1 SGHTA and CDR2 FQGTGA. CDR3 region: CASSLQTADESETQYF. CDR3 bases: TGTGCCAGCAGCTTACAGACGGCGGATGAATCCGAGACCCAGTACTTC.

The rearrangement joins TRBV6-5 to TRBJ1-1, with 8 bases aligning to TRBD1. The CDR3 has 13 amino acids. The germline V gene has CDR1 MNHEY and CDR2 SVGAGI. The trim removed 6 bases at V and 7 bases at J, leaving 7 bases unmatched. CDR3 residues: CASRGTGYDEAFF. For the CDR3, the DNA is TGTGCCAGCAGGGGGACAGGCTACGATGAAGCTTTCTTT.

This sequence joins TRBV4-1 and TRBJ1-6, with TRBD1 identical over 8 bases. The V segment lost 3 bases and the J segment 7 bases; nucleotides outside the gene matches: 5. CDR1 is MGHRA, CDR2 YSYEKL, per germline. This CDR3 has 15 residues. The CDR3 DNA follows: TGCGCCAGCAGCCAGGGGCGACAGGGGAATTCACCCCTCCACTTT. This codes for CASSQGRQGNSPLHF.

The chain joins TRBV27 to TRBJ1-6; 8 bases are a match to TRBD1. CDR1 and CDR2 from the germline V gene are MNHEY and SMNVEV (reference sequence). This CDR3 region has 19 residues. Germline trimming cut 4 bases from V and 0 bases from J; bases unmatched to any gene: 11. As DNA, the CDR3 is TGTGCCAGCAGTTCCGACGGGACAGGATTAGTCTCCTATAATTCACCCCTCCACTTT. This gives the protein CASSSDGTGLVSYNSPLHF.

CDR3 in amino acids: CASSPTYEQYF. The CDR3 DNA follows: TGTGCCAGCAGCCCAACCTACGAGCAGTACTTC. This chain links TRBV7-9 with TRBJ2-7; D is unresolved. This CDR3 is built from 11 residues. Germline V gene lookup returns CDR1 SEHNR and CDR2 FQNEAQ (reference sequence). V lost 5 bases and J lost 2, with 4 bases in between.

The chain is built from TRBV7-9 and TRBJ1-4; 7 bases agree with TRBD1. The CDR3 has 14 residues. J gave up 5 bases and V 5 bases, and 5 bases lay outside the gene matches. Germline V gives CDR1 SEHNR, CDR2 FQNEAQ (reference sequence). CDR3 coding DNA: TGTGCCAGCAGCCAGGGACAGTCGAATGAAAAACTGTTTTTT. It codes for CASSQGQSNEKLFF.

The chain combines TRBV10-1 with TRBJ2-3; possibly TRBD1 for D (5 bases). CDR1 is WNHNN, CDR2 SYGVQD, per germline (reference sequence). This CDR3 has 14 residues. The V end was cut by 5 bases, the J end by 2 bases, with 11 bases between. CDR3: CASSQGAYTDTQYF. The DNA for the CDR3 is TGCGCCAGCAGTCAAGGGGCCTACACAGATACGCAGTATTTT.

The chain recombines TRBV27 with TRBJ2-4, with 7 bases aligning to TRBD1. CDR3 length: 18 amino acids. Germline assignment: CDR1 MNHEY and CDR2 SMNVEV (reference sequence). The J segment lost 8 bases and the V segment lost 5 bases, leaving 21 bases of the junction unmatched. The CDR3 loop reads CASSTLRAVQGKEDIQYF. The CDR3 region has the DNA TGTGCCAGCAGTACCCTACGTGCTGTACAGGGGAAGGAGGACATTCAGTACTTC.

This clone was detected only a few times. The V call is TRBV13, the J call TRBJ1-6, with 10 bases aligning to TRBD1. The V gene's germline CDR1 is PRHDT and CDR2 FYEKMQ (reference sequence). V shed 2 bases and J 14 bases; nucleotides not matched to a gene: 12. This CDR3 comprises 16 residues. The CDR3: CASSLRAGTGDFSLHF. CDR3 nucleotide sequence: TGTGCCAGCAGCTTAAGGGCCGGGACAGGGGATTTTTCCCTCCACTTT.

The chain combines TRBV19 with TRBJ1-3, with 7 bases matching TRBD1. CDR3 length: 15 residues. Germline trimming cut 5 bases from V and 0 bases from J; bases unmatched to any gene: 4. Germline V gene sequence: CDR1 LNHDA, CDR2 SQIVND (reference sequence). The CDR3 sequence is CASSLQGYSGNTIYF. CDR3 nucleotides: TGTGCCAGTAGTTTACAGGGGTACTCTGGAAACACCATATATTTT.

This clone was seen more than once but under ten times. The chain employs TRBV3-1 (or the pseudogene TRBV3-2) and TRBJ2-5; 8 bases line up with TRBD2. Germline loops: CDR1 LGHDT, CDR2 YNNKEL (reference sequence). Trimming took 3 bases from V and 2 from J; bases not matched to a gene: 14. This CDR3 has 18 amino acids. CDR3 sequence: CASSQSPRAGGTQETQYF. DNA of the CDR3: TGTGCCAGCAGCCAGTCGCCCCGGGCGGGGGGAACACAAGAGACCCAGTACTTC.

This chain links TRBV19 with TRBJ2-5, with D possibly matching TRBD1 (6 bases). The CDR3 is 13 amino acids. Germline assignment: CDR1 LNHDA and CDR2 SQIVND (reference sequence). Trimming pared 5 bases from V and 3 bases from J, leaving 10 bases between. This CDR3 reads CASSAGGEETQYF. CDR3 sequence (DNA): TGTGCCAGTAGTGCTGGGGGCGAAGAGACCCAGTACTTC.

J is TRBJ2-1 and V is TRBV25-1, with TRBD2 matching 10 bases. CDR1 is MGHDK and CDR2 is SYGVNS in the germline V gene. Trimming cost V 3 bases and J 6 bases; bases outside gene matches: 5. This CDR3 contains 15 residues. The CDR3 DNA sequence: TGTGCCAGCAGTGAGCTAGCGGGAGATCTCAATGAGCAGTTCTTC. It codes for CASSELAGDLNEQFF. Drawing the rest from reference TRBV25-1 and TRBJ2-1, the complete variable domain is EADIYQTPRYLVIGTGKKITLECSQTMGHDKMYWYQQDPGMELHLIHYSYGVNSTEKGDLSSESTVSRIRTEHFPLTLESARPSHTSQYLCASSELAGDLNEQFFGPGTRLTVL.

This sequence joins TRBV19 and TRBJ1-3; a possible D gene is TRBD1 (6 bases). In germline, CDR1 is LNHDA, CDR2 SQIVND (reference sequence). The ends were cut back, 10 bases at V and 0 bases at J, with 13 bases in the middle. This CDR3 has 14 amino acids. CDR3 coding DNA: TGTGCCACGACCTCGGACAGCTCTGGAAACACCATATATTTT. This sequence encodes CATTSDSSGNTIYF.

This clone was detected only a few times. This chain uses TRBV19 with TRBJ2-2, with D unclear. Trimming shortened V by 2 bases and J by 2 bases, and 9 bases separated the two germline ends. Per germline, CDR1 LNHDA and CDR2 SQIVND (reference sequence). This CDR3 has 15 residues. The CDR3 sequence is CASSISTANTGELFF. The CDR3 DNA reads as TGTGCCAGTAGTATATCTACAGCAAACACCGGGGAGCTGTTTTTT.

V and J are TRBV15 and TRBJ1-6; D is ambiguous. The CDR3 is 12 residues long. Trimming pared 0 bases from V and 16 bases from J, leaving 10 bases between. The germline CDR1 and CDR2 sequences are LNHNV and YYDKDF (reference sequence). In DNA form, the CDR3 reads TGTGCCACCAGCAGAGATCAATACTTACTCCACTTT. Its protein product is CATSRDQYLLHF.

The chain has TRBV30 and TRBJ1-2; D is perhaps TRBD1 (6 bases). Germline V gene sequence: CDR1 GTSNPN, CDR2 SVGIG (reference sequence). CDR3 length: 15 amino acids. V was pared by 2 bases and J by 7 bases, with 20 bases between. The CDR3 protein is CAWSPTGGAAGGYTF. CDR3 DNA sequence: TGTGCCTGGAGTCCCACCGGGGGGGCGGCGGGTGGCTACACCTTC.

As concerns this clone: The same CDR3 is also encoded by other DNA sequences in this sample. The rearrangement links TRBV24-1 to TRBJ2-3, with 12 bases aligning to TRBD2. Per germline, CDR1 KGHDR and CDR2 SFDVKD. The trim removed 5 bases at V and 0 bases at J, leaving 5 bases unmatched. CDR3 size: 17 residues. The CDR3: CATSAPTSGGSTDTQYF. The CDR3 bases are TGTGCCACCAGTGCCCCGACTAGCGGGGGAAGCACAGATACGCAGTATTTT.

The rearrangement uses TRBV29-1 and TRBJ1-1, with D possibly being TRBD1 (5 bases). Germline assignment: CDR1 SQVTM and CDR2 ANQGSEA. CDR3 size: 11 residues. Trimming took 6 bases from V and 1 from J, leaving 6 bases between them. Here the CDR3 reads CSVTANTEAFF. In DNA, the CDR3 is TGCAGCGTGACAGCGAACACTGAAGCTTTCTTT.

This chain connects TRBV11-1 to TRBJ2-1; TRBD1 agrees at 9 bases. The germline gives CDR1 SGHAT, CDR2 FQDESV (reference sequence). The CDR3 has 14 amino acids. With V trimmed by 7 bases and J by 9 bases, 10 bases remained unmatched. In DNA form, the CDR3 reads TGTGCCAGCAACCAACAGGGGGCCGCCATTGAGCAGTTCTTC. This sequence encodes CASNQQGAAIEQFF.

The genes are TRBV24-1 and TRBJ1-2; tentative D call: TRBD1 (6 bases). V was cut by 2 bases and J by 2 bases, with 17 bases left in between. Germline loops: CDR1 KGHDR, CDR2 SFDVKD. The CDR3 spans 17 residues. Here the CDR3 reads CATSDSLMPGVNYGYTF. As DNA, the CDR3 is TGTGCCACCAGTGATTCCCTGATGCCAGGGGTGAACTATGGCTACACCTTC.

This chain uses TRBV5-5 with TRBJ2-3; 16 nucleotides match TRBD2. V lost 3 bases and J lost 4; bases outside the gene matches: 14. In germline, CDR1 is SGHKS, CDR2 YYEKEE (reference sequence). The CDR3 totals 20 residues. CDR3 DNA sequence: TGTGCCAGCAGCTGGGAGCAGGTCCCGGGACTAGCGGGAGGGCCAGATACGCAGTATTTT. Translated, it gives CASSWEQVPGLAGGPDTQYF.

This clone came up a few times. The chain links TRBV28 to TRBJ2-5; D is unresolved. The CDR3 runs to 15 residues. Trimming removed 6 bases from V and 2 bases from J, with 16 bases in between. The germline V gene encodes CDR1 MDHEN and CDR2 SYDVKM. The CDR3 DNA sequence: TGTGCCAGCAGCCCAATGGGCCAGATACAAGAGACCCAGTACTTC. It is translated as CASSPMGQIQETQYF.